A selection of T cell receptor beta chains follows, all from one sample in a study of spatial heterogeneity in lung cancer. TCRdb reanalysed the 5' RACE reads using MiXCR and keeps one entry per CDR3 protein. The sample shows tens of thousands of distinct CDR3 sequences, more than 10% of them seen only once. Here the sequenced sample was PBMCs, taken at surgery. Receptors originate from a male donor with early-stage non-small cell lung cancer. CDR3s include the opening cysteine and the closing phenylalanine or tryptophan. Fields, in order: CDR3 DNA, CDR3 protein, clone size, J gene, V gene, D gene. The D gene is left open where the match is weak. Clone sizes are given selectively: once, few, many, or a class where the clone is expanded.

cdr3_nt: TGTGCCAGCAGCCAAGAGATCGGCTACAAAAACATTCAGTACTTC
cdr3_aa: CASSQEIGYKNIQYF
clone_size: NA
j_call: TRBJ2-4
v_call: TRBV3-1
d_call: NA

cdr3_nt: TGTGCCAGCTCCCTCGACAGGGGGACTGGAAACACCATATATTTT
cdr3_aa: CASSLDRGTGNTIYF
clone_size: many
j_call: TRBJ1-3
v_call: TRBV18
d_call: TRBD1

cdr3_nt: TGTGCCAGCAGTGATGAGGGGCCGCAGCCCCAGCATTTT
cdr3_aa: CASSDEGPQPQHF
clone_size: NA
j_call: TRBJ1-5
v_call: TRBV2
d_call: NA

cdr3_nt: TGTGCCAGCAGTCGGGGGGGAGAACAGCCCCAGCATTTT
cdr3_aa: CASSRGGEQPQHF
clone_size: NA
j_call: TRBJ1-5
v_call: TRBV6-5
d_call: NA

cdr3_nt: TGTGCCAGCAGCTTAGAGGGCGTAGGTGAGCAGTTCTTC
cdr3_aa: CASSLEGVGEQFF
clone_size: few
j_call: TRBJ2-1
v_call: TRBV7-2
d_call: NA

cdr3_nt: TGTGCCAGCAGCAAGACAGGGGAGCCCTACGAGCAGTACTTC
cdr3_aa: CASSKTGEPYEQYF
clone_size: few
j_call: TRBJ2-7
v_call: TRBV27
d_call: TRBD1

cdr3_nt: TGCAGTGCTAGAGACCCGGCTCGCGGGAACACTGAAGCTTTCTTT
cdr3_aa: CSARDPARGNTEAFF
clone_size: NA
j_call: TRBJ1-1
v_call: TRBV20-1
d_call: NA

cdr3_nt: TGCAGCGTCGCCGGGTCCCAAGAGACCCAGTACTTC
cdr3_aa: CSVAGSQETQYF
clone_size: few
j_call: TRBJ2-5
v_call: TRBV29-1
d_call: NA

cdr3_nt: TGTGCCAGCAGCTTGGATCCGCAAATCTCCTACGAGCAGTACTTC
cdr3_aa: CASSLDPQISYEQYF
clone_size: many
j_call: TRBJ2-7
v_call: TRBV5-6
d_call: NA

cdr3_nt: TGTGCCAGCTCACCCGGGACCCAAGAGACCCAGTACTTC
cdr3_aa: CASSPGTQETQYF
clone_size: few
j_call: TRBJ2-5
v_call: TRBV18
d_call: NA

cdr3_nt: TGTGCCTGGAGCGTCAGTAACTATGGCTACACCTTC
cdr3_aa: CAWSVSNYGYTF
clone_size: few
j_call: TRBJ1-2
v_call: TRBV30
d_call: NA

cdr3_nt: TGTGCCAGCAGCTTGGTACATGGGACAGGTACAAATTCACCCCTCCACTTT
cdr3_aa: CASSLVHGTGTNSPLHF
clone_size: NA
j_call: TRBJ1-6
v_call: TRBV5-5
d_call: TRBD1

cdr3_nt: TGTGCAATCGGGACTCCGTACAATGAGCAGTTCTTC
cdr3_aa: CAIGTPYNEQFF
clone_size: NA
j_call: TRBJ2-1
v_call: TRBV12-3/TRBV12-4
d_call: NA

cdr3_nt: TGTGCCAGCAGCTGGGGGGCACTGAACACTGAAGCTTTCTTT
cdr3_aa: CASSWGALNTEAFF
clone_size: NA
j_call: TRBJ1-1
v_call: TRBV7-9
d_call: NA

cdr3_nt: TGCGCCAGCAGCATGGGACTAGCGGGAGTTTCCGATACGCAGTATTTT
cdr3_aa: CASSMGLAGVSDTQYF
clone_size: NA
j_call: TRBJ2-3
v_call: TRBV5-1
d_call: TRBD2

cdr3_nt: TGTGCCAGCAGTACACAGGATCCCCTCTACGAGCAGTACTTC
cdr3_aa: CASSTQDPLYEQYF
clone_size: many
j_call: TRBJ2-7
v_call: TRBV6-5
d_call: NA